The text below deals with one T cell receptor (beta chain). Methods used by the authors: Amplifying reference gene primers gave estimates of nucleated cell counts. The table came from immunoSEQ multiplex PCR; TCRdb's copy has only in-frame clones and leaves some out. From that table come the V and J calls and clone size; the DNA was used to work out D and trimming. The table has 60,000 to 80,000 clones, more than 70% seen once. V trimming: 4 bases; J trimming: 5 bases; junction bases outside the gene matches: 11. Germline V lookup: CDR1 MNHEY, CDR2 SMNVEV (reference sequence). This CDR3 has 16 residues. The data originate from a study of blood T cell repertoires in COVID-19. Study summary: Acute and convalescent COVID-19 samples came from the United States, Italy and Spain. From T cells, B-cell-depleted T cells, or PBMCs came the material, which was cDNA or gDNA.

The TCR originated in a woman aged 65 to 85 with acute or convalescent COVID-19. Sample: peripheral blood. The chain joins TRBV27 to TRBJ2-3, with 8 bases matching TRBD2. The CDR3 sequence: CASSSRGLGGGDTQYF. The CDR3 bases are TGTGCCAGCAGTTCAAGGGGACTAGGGGGGGGAGATACGCAGTATTTT.